The clone carrying this T cell receptor beta chain was seen ten or more times. Antigen unknown. The data stem from a study of T cells in Graves' hyperthyroidism and ophthalmopathy. Graves' hyperthyroidism is called stable when ophthalmopathy does not progress within 18 months. Reasons for excluding patients were uncontrolled infection, other autoimmune disease, pregnancy or lactation. Diagnostic assessment was based on clinical symptoms, serum thyroxine and TRAb, thyroid ultrasound and orbital computed tomography. Using RNA transcripts as the source, TCR beta CDR3 regions were amplified. The primer set for the first-round RT-PCR of the TCR CDR3 was HTBI. From the multiplex PCR reads, TCRdb called clonotypes with MiXCR, one entry per CDR3 protein. The sample contains about 360,000 distinct CDR3 sequences, around 14% of which appear only once. The germline V gene encodes CDR1 MNHEY and CDR2 SVGAGI. V dropped 0 bases and J dropped 4 bases, with 7 bases sitting between them. The CDR3 spans 14 residues.

Whole-study findings and limits: Most thyroid clonotypes with frequency above 0.001 were detected in blood.

The chain joins TRBV6-5 to TRBJ2-1, with D perhaps TRBD1 (6 bases). Material: blood. The receptor's source is a woman between 18 and 29 years old with Graves' hyperthyroidism. CDR3 nucleotides: TGTGCCAGCAGTTACTCGAGGGGGTACAATGAGCAGTTCTTC. It specifies CASSYSRGYNEQFF.